This T cell receptor beta chain was identified during a study of identifying expanded T cells in peripheral blood. Regarding the study as a whole: Over about two and four weeks, about 17 and 20 clones changed, versus more than 1 between replicates. Across healthy donors, higher total template counts meant significantly greater approximately 2-week count variance.

Here immunoSEQ multiplex PCR was the method, and the copy in TCRdb shows in-frame clones only, minus some. The table lists more than 95,000 clones, roughly 82% of them singletons. Remarks on this clone: Its antigen is not known.

No infections or other immune events were documented during collection. Trimming pared 2 bases from V and 8 bases from J, leaving 13 bases between. The V gene's germline CDR1 is SEHNR and CDR2 FQNEAQ (reference sequence). This CDR3 is built from 15 residues. Sequencing used blood. The gene calls are TRBV7-9 and TRBJ1-6, with D unclear. The sequence was obtained from a person aged 18 to 75 in good health. CDR3 sequence: CASSLQQWGDSPLHF. In DNA form, the CDR3 reads TGTGCCAGCAGCTTACAGCAGTGGGGAGATTCACCCCTCCACTTT.